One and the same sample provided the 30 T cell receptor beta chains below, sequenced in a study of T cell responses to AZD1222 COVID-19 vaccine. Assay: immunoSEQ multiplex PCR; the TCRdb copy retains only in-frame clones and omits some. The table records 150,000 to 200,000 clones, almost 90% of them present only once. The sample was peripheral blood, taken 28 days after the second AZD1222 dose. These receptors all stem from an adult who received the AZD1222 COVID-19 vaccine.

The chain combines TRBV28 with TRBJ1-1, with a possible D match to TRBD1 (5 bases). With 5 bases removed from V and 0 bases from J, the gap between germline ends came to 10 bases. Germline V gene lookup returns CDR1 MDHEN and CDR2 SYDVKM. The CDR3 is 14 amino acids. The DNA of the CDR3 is TGTGCCAGCAGTCCTACGGGGGTGAACACTGAAGCTTTCTTT. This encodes CASSPTGVNTEAFF.

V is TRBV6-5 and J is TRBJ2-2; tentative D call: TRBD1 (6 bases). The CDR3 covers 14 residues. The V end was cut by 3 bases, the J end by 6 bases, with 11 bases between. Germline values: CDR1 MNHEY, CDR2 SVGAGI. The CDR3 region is CASSYTGSAGELFF. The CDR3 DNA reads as TGTGCCAGCAGTTATACAGGGTCGGCCGGGGAGCTGTTTTTT.

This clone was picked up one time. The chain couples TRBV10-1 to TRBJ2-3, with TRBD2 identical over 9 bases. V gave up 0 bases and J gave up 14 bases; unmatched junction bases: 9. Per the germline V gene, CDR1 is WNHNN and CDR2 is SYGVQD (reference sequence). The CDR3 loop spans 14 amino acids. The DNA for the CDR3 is TGCGCCAGCAGTGAGTCGGAGCGGGGGGCCCCACGGTATTTT. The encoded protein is CASSESERGAPRYF.

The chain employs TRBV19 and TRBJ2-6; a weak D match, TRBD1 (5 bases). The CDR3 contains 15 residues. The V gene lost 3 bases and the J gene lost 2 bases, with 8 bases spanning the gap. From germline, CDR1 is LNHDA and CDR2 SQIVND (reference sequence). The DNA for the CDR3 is TGTGCCAGTAGTATGCCCAGGGCTGGGGCCAACGTCCTGACTTTC. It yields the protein CASSMPRAGANVLTF.

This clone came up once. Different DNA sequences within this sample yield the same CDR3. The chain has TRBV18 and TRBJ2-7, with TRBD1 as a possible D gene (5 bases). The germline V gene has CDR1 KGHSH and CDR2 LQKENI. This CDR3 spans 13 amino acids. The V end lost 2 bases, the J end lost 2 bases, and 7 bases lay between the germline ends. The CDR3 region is CASSPTGTYEQYF. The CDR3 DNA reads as TGTGCCAGCTCACCAACAGGTACCTACGAGCAGTACTTC.

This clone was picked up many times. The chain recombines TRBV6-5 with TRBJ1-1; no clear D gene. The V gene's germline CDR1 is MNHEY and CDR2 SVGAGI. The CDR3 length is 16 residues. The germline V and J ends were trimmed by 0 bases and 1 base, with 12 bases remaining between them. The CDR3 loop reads CASSYSRFGKNTEAFF. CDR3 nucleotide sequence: TGTGCCAGCAGTTACTCGAGGTTTGGGAAGAACACTGAAGCTTTCTTT.

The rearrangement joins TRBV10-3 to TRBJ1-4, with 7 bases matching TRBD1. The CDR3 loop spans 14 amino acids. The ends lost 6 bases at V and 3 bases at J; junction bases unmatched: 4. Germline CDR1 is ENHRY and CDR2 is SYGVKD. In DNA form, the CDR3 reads TGTGCCATCAGCGACGGACAGGCTAATGAAAAACTGTTTTTT. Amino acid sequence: CAISDGQANEKLFF.

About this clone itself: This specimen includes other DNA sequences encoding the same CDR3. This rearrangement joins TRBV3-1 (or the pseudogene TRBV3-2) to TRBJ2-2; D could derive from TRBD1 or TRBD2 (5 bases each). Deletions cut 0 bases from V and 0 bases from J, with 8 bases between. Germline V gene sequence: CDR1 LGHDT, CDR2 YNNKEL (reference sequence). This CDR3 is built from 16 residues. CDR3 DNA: TGTGCCAGCAGCCAAGAGAGGGGAACGAACACCGGGGAGCTGTTTTTT. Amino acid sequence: CASSQERGTNTGELFF.

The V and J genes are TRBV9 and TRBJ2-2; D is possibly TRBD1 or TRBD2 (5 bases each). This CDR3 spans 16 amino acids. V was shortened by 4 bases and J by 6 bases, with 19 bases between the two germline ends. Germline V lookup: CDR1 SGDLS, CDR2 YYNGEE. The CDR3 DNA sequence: TGTGCCAGCAGCAGGGACCAGGAAGTGACGCCCGGGGAGCTGTTTTTT. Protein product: CASSRDQEVTPGELFF.

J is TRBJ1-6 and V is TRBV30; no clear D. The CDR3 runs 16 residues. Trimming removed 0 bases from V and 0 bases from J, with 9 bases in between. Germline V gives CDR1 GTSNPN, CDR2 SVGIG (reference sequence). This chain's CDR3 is CAWSVRGSSYNSPLHF. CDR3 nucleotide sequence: TGTGCCTGGAGTGTACGTGGCAGCTCCTATAATTCACCCCTCCACTTT.

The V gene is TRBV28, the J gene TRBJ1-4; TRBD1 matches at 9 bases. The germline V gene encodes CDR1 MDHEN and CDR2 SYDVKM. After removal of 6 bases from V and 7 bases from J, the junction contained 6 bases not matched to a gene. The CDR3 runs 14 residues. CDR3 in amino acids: CASRSPGQGEKLFF. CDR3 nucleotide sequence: TGTGCCAGCAGATCCCCGGGACAGGGTGAAAAACTGTTTTTT.

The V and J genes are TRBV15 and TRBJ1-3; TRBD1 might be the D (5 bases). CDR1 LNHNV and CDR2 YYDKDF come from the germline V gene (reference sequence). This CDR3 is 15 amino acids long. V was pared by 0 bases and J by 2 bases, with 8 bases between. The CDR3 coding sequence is TGTGCCACCAGCAGAGATGCAGGGCCTGGAAACACCATATATTTT. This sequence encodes CATSRDAGPGNTIYF.

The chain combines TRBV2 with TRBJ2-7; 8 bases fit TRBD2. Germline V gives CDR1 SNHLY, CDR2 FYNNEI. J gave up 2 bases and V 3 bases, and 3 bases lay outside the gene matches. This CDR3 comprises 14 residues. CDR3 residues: CASSERRGAYEQYF. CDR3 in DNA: TGTGCCAGCAGTGAGCGGCGGGGGGCCTACGAGCAGTACTTC.

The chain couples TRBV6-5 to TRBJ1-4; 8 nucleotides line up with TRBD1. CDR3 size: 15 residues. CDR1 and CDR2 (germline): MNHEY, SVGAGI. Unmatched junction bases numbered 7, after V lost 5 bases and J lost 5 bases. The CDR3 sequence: CASSRGAGGNEKLFF. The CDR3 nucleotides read TGTGCCAGCAGTCGAGGCGCAGGGGGCAATGAAAAACTGTTTTTT.

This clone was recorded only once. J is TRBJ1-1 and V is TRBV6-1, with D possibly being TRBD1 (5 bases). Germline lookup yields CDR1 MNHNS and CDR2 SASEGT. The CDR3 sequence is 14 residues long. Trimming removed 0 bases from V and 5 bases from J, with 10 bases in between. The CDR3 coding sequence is TGTGCCAGCAGTGAAGCGGAGGGGAGAACTGAAGCTTTCTTT. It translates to CASSEAEGRTEAFF.

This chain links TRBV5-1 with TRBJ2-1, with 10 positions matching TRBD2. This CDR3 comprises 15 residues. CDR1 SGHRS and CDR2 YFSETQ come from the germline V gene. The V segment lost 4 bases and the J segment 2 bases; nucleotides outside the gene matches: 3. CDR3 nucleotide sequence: TGCGCCAGCAGCACCAGCGGGGGGGCCTACAATGAGCAGTTCTTC. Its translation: CASSTSGGAYNEQFF.

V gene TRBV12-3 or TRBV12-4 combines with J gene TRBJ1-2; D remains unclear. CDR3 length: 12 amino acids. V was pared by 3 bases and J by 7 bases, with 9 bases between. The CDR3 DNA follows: TGTGCCAGCAGTTTTGGGATGGGTGGCTACACCTTC. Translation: CASSFGMGGYTF.

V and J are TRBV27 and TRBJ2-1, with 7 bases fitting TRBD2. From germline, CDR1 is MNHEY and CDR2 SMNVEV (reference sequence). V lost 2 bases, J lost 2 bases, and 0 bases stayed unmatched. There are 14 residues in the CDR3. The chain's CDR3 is CASSLGGAYNEQFF. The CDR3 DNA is TGTGCCAGCAGTTTAGGGGGGGCCTACAATGAGCAGTTCTTC.

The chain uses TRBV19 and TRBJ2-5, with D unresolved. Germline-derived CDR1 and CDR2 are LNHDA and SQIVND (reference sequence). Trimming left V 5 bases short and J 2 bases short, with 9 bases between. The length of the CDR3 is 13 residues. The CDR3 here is CASSPDQQETQYF. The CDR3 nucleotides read TGTGCCAGTAGTCCCGACCAACAAGAGACCCAGTACTTC.

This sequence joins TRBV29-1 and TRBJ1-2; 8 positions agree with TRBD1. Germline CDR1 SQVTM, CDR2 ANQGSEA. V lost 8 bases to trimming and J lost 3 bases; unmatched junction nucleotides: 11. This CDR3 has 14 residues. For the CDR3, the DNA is TGCAGCTACGGACAGGGAGGTTCGGACTATGGCTACACCTTC. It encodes CSYGQGGSDYGYTF.

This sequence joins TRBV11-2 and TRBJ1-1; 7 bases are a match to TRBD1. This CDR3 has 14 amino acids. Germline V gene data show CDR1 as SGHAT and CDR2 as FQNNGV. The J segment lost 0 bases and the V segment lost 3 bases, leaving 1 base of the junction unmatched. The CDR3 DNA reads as TGTGCCAGCAGCTTGGGACAGCTGAACACTGAAGCTTTCTTT. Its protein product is CASSLGQLNTEAFF.

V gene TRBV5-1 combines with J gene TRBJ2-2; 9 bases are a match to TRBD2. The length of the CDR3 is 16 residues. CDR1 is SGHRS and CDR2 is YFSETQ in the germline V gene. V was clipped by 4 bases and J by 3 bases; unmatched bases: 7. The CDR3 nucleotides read TGCGCCAGCAGCCCACTCTCTAGCGGGGACACCGGGGAGCTGTTTTTT. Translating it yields CASSPLSSGDTGELFF.

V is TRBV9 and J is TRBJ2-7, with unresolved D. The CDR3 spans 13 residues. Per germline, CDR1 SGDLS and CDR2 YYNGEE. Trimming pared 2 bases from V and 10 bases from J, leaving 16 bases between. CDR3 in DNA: TGTGCCAGCAGCGTTCACCTGTGGACGGAACAGTACTTC. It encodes CASSVHLWTEQYF.

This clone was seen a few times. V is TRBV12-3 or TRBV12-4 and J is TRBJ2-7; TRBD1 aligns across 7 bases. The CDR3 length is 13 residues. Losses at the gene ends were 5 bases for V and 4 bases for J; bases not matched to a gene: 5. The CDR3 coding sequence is TGTGCCAGCAGTCTGACAGGGCGTTACGAGCAGTACTTC. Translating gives CASSLTGRYEQYF.

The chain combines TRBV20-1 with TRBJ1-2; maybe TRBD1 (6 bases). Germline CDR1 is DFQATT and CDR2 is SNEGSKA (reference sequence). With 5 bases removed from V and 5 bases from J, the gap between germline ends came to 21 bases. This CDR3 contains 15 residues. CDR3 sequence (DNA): TGCAGTGCTCGTGTAACCGGGACACTCGGTTATGGCTACACCTTC. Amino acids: CSARVTGTLGYGYTF.

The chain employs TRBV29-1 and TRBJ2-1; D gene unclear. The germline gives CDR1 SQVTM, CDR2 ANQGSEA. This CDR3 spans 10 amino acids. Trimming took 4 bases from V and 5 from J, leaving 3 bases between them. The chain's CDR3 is CSVANNEQFF. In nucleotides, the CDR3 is TGCAGCGTTGCCAACAATGAGCAGTTCTTC.

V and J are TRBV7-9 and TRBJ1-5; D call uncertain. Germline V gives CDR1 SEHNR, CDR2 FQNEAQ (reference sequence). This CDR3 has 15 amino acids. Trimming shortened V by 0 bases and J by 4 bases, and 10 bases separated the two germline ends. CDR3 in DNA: TGTGCCAGCAGCTTAGCAGGCAGCCCTAATCAGCCCCAGCATTTT. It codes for CASSLAGSPNQPQHF.

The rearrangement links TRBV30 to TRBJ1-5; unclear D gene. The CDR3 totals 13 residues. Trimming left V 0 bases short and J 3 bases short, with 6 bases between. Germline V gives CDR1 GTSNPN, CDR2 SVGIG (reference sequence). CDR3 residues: CAWSVTPNQPQHF. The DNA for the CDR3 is TGTGCCTGGAGTGTCACGCCCAATCAGCCCCAGCATTTT.

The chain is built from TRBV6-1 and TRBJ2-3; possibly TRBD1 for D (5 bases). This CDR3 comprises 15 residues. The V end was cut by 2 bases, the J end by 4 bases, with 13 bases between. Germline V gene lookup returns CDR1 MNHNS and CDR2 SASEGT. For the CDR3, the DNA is TGTGCCAGCAGTGAAAGACCAGGGTCGGCAGATACGCAGTATTTT. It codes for CASSERPGSADTQYF.

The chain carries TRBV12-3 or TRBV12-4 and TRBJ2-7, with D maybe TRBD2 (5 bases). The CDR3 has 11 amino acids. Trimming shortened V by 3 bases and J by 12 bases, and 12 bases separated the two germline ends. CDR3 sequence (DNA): TGTGCCAGCAGTTTTAAGGATACTAGGTACTTC. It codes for CASSFKDTRYF.